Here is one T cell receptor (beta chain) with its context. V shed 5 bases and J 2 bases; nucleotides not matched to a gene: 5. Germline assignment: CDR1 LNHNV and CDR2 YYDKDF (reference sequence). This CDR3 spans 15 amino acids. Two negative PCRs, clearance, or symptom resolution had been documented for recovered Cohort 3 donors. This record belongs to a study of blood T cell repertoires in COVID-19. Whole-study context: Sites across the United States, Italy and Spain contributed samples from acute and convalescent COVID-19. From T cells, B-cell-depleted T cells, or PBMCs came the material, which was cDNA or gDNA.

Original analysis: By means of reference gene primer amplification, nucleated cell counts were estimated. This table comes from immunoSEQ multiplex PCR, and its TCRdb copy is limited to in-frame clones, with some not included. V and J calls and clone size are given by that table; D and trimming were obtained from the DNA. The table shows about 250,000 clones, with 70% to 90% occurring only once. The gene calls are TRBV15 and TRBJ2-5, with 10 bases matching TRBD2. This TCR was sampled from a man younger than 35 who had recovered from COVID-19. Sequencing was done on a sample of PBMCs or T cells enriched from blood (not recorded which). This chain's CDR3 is CATSSPAGGQETQYF. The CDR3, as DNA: TGTGCCACCAGCTCCCCAGCGGGAGGGCAAGAGACCCAGTACTTC.